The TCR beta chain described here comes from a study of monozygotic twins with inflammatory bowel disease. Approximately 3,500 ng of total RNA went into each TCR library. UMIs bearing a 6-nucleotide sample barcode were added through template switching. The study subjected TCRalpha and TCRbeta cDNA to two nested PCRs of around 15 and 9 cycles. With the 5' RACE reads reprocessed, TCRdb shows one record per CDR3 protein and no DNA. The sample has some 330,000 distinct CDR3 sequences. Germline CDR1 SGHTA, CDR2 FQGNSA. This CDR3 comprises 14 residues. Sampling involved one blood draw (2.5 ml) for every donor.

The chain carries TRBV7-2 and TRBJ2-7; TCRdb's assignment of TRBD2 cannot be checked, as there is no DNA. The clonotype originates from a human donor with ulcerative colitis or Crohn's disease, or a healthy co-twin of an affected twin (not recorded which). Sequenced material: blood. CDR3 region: CASSLGLESHEQYF.